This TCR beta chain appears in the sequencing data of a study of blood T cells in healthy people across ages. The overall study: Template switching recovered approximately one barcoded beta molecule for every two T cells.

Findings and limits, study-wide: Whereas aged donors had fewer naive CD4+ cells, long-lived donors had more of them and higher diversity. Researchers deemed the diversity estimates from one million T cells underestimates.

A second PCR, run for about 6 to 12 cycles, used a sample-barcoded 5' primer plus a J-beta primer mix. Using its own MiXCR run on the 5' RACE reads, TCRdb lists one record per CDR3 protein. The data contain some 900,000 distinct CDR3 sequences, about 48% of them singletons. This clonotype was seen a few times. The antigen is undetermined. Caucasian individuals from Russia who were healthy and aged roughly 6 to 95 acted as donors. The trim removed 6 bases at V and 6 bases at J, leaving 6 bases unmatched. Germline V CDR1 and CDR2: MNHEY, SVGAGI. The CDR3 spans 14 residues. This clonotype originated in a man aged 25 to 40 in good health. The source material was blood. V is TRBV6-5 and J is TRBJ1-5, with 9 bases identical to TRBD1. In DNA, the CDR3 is TGTGCCAGCAGGAACGGACAGGGGCGTCAGCCCCAGCATTTT. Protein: CASRNGQGRQPQHF.